This T cell receptor beta chain was retrieved from a study of blood T cell repertoires in COVID-19. The V gene lost 6 bases and the J gene lost 1 base, with 13 bases spanning the gap. From germline, CDR1 is LNHDA and CDR2 SQIVND (reference sequence). This CDR3 comprises 15 residues. Using immunoSEQ multiplex PCR, the repertoire was profiled, and TCRdb retains in-frame clones only, with some absent. The table records approximately 300,000 clones, 85% to 90% of them present only once. The chain joins TRBV19 to TRBJ1-5; D possibly corresponds to TRBD1 (6 bases). The source of this sequence is a woman between 35 and 50 years old with acute or convalescent COVID-19. The sample taken for sequencing was peripheral blood. The CDR3 region has the DNA TGTGCCAGTAGGCTGGACAGAATAAGCAATCAGCCCCAGCATTTT. Translating it yields CASRLDRISNQPQHF.